This T cell receptor (beta chain) was obtained from a study of human T cells and chemical hapten exposure. In the study overall: 0.01% DPC was applied to the upper back in patch tests, which were read at 6 days. Slight differences in pooled library volume were the main source of varying TCR yields across samples.

TCRdb passed the RACE reads through MiXCR, listing each CDR3 protein once. The sample has more than 30,000 distinct CDR3 sequences, 5% to 7% seen once; the top ten hold about 10%. This clonotype was observed many times. The time point denotes: patch test 1, 2 weeks after DPC sensitization. Treatment denoted: therapeutic diphenylcyclopropenone sensitization with weekly scalp DPC. The study extracted total RNA from unfractionated whole blood. Blood draws came before every patch-test application. Specimen: whole blood, collected in connection with sensitization to the hapten diphenylcyclopropenone (DPC). The receptor's source is a woman in her thirties with alopecia areata. Some clones in this sample may be carry-over from other donors' samples.

CDR3 DNA sequence: TGTGCCAGCACCTCCGGGACAGGGAGCCATGAGCAGTTCTTC. Residues: CASTSGTGSHEQFF. The V gene is TRBV12-3 or TRBV12-4, the J gene TRBJ2-1, with 9 nucleotides matching TRBD1. V dropped 7 bases and J dropped 8; count of bases not matched to a gene: 9. The CDR3 is 14 amino acids.